The 5 T cell receptor beta chains listed next were all sequenced from one sample in a study of T-cell memory formation after mild COVID-19. TCRdb recomputed calls from the 5' RACE reads with MiXCR, one row per CDR3 protein. The table includes around 340,000 distinct CDR3 sequences, about an eighth detected once. The sample comprised PBMCs or a T cell subset sorted from them (not recorded which). The origin of the receptors is a man aged 18 to 29 who had mild COVID-19 (a few samples of this study predate the infection). Cell type and time point are not known.

This clonotype was recorded a few times. The rearrangement links TRBV20-1 to TRBJ2-7; 9 bases are shared with TRBD2. There are 15 residues in the CDR3. Germline V gene lookup returns CDR1 DFQATT and CDR2 SNEGSKA (reference sequence). After removal of 0 bases from V and 5 bases from J, the junction contained 8 bases not matched to a gene. CDR3 residues: CSARDWASGDDEQYF. The DNA of the CDR3 is TGCAGTGCTAGAGATTGGGCTAGCGGGGACGACGAGCAGTACTTC.

The V call is TRBV11-2, the J call TRBJ2-2; 8 positions agree with TRBD1. The CDR3 length is 15 residues. The V gene end was trimmed by 7 bases and the J gene end by 5 bases; junction bases not matched to a gene: 9. Per germline, CDR1 SGHAT and CDR2 FQNNGV. CDR3 sequence reads: CASNPDRGLTGELFF. The CDR3 DNA reads as TGTGCCAGCAACCCCGACAGGGGACTGACCGGGGAGCTGTTTTTT.

The chain recombines TRBV11-3 with TRBJ2-7, with D maybe TRBD1 (6 bases). The CDR3 runs 13 residues. CDR1 and CDR2 (germline): SGHNT, YENEEA. The V end lost 2 bases, the J end lost 5 bases, and 10 bases lay between the germline ends. The CDR3 DNA follows: TGTGCCAGCAGCTTATACAGGGACCACGAGCAGTACTTC. It is translated as CASSLYRDHEQYF.

The chain uses TRBV18 and TRBJ2-5; 7 bases line up with TRBD1. This CDR3 spans 14 amino acids. Germline V gives CDR1 KGHSH, CDR2 LQKENI. The V segment lost 3 bases and the J segment 3 bases; nucleotides outside the gene matches: 4. The CDR3 nucleotides read TGTGCCAGCTCACCCCGGGGACAGAAAGAGACCCAGTACTTC. It translates to CASSPRGQKETQYF.

This clonotype was recorded a few times. J is TRBJ2-3 and V is TRBV14; 8 positions match TRBD1. With V trimmed by 1 base and J by 4 bases, 4 bases remained unmatched. Germline CDR1 and CDR2: SGHDN and FVKESK. This CDR3 is 15 amino acids long. CDR3 sequence: CASSQAFRGPDTQYF. In DNA, the CDR3 is TGTGCCAGCAGCCAAGCATTCAGGGGGCCAGATACGCAGTATTTT.